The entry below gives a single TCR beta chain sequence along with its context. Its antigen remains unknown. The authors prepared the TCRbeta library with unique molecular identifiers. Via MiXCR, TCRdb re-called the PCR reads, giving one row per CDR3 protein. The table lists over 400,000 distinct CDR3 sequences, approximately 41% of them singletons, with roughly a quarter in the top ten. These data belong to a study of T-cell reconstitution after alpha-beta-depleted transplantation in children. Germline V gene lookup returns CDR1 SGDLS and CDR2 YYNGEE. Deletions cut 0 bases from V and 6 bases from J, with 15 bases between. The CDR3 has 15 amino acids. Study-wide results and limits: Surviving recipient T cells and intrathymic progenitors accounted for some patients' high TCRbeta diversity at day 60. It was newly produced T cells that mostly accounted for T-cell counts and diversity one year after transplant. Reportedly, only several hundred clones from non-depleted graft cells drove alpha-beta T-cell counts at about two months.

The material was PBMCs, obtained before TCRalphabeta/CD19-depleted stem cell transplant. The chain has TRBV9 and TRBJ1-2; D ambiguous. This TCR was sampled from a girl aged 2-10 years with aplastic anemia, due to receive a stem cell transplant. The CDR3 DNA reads TGTGCCAGCAGCGTAGGTCATCGGGATGGGGATGGCTACACCTTC. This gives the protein CASSVGHRDGDGYTF.